The 24 T cell receptor beta chains reported below all come from one sample, sequenced in a study of T-cell memory formation after mild COVID-19. TCRdb re-called the 5' RACE reads with MiXCR, one entry per CDR3 protein. The table records about 400,000 distinct CDR3 sequences, under 25% of them present only once. Sequencing was carried out using PBMCs or a T cell subset sorted from them (not recorded which). These receptors came from an adult woman who had mild COVID-19 (a few samples of this study predate the infection). Cell type and time point are not known.

The V and J genes are TRBV5-1 and TRBJ2-3, with 10 bases aligning to TRBD2. Trimming at V came to 2 bases and at J to 3 bases, leaving 9 bases not matched to a gene. CDR1 and CDR2 (germline): SGHRS, YFSETQ. The CDR3 runs to 17 residues. The CDR3, as DNA: TGCGCCAGCAGCTTCCTCCCAGCGGGGGGGCCTACAGATACGCAGTATTTT. This sequence encodes CASSFLPAGGPTDTQYF.

The genes are TRBV27 and TRBJ2-1; 8 bases align to TRBD1. Germline trimming cut 4 bases from V and 7 bases from J; bases unmatched to any gene: 6. CDR1 is MNHEY, CDR2 SMNVEV, per germline (reference sequence). The CDR3 loop spans 14 amino acids. The chain's CDR3 is CASSSGQERNEQFF. The CDR3 nucleotides read TGTGCCAGCAGTTCGGGACAGGAGCGGAATGAGCAGTTCTTC.

The rearrangement uses TRBV25-1 and TRBJ2-5, with D perhaps TRBD2 (6 bases). In germline, CDR1 is MGHDK, CDR2 SYGVNS. The CDR3 totals 13 residues. V lost 3 bases and J lost 5, with 10 bases in between. CDR3 amino acids: CASSDNSGETQYF. CDR3 nucleotides: TGTGCCAGCAGTGATAACAGCGGGGAGACCCAGTACTTC.

J is TRBJ2-3 and V is TRBV4-3; D unresolved. With 5 bases removed from V and 0 bases from J, the gap between germline ends came to 9 bases. Germline V gene lookup returns CDR1 LGHNA and CDR2 YSLEER. CDR3 length: 14 amino acids. CDR3 DNA sequence: TGCGCCAGCAGCGGGCGGTGGAGCACAGATACGCAGTATTTT. It encodes CASSGRWSTDTQYF.

The table lists this clonotype with a few counts. The gene calls are TRBV12-3 or TRBV12-4 and TRBJ2-7, with D possibly being TRBD1 (5 bases). The CDR3 spans 16 residues. V lost 6 bases to trimming and J lost 0 bases, with 18 bases between them. The CDR3 here is CASSRTPWPRSYEQYF. The CDR3 region has the DNA TGTGCCAGCAGCCGGACACCCTGGCCTCGCTCCTACGAGCAGTACTTC.

This clonotype was detected a few times. J is TRBJ2-1 and V is TRBV5-4; D is undetermined. The CDR3 runs 15 residues. V dropped 2 bases and J dropped 4 bases, with 13 bases sitting between them. The germline V gene encodes CDR1 SGHNT and CDR2 YYREEE (reference sequence). As DNA, the CDR3 is TGTGCCAGCAGCTTATGGAGTACTTTGTACAATGAGCAGTTCTTC. This gives the protein CASSLWSTLYNEQFF.

The chain couples TRBV9 to TRBJ2-6; weak D call: TRBD1 (6 bases). Trimming shortened V by 4 bases and J by 0 bases, and 17 bases separated the two germline ends. CDR3 length: 18 amino acids. Germline lookup yields CDR1 SGDLS and CDR2 YYNGEE. CDR3 amino acids: CASSSSGTPLSGANVLTF. In DNA, the CDR3 is TGTGCCAGCAGCTCATCCGGGACACCTCTCTCTGGGGCCAACGTCCTGACTTTC.

The chain links TRBV19 to TRBJ2-1; 12 bases fit TRBD2. The CDR3 is made up of 16 amino acids. Unmatched junction bases numbered 3, after V lost 2 bases and J lost 4 bases. The germline V gene has CDR1 LNHDA and CDR2 SQIVND (reference sequence). For the CDR3, the DNA is TGTGCCAGTAGTATACTAGCGGGAGGGCTGTACAATGAGCAGTTCTTC. Amino acid sequence: CASSILAGGLYNEQFF.

The rearrangement links TRBV6-1 to TRBJ1-4; 11 positions agree with TRBD1. The CDR3 is 14 amino acids. Germline CDR1 and CDR2: MNHNS and SASEGT. V shed 5 bases and J 8 bases; nucleotides not matched to a gene: 4. The CDR3 spells CASSWTGGREKLFF. DNA of the CDR3: TGTGCCAGCAGTTGGACAGGGGGCAGAGAAAAACTGTTTTTT.

The rearrangement joins TRBV4-3 to TRBJ2-1; D unresolved. This CDR3 contains 13 residues. Germline assignment: CDR1 LGHNA and CDR2 YSLEER. With 0 bases removed from V and 10 bases from J, the gap between germline ends came to 10 bases. The CDR3 reads CASSQDKAREQFF. The CDR3 nucleotides read TGCGCCAGCAGCCAAGATAAAGCCAGAGAGCAGTTCTTC.

This chain links TRBV11-2 with TRBJ2-5; D possibly matches TRBD1 or TRBD2 (5 bases each). Germline V CDR1 and CDR2: SGHAT, FQNNGV. V was clipped by 5 bases and J by 1 base, with 14 bases between them. This CDR3 comprises 15 residues. The CDR3 here is CASSLFGGPQETQYF. Written as DNA, the CDR3 is TGTGCCAGCAGCCTCTTTGGGGGTCCCCAAGAGACCCAGTACTTC.

The sample holds a few counts of this clonotype. This rearrangement joins TRBV7-6 to TRBJ1-3, with D unclear. Germline CDR1 is SGHVS and CDR2 is FNYEAQ. The V end was cut by 0 bases, the J end by 7 bases, with 13 bases between. CDR3 length: 15 residues. The CDR3 region has the DNA TGTGCCAGCAGCTTAGCCCCAGATGTGGGTAACACCATATATTTT. It yields the protein CASSLAPDVGNTIYF.

The genes are TRBV29-1 and TRBJ1-5, with 10 bases identical to TRBD1. V trimming: 4 bases; J trimming: 7 bases; junction bases outside the gene matches: 4. The CDR3 contains 13 residues. Germline V gene sequence: CDR1 SQVTM, CDR2 ANQGSEA. The CDR3 DNA reads TGCAGCGTTGCCGGGACAGGGGAACAGCCCCAGCATTTT. Its translation: CSVAGTGEQPQHF.

The V gene is TRBV24-1, the J gene TRBJ2-3, with D perhaps TRBD2 (5 bases). In germline, CDR1 is KGHDR, CDR2 SFDVKD. V lost 4 bases and J 0 bases, leaving 13 bases between the germline ends. The CDR3 sequence is 16 residues long. CDR3 protein: CATSDPMTGSTDTQYF. As DNA, the CDR3 is TGTGCCACCAGTGACCCAATGACGGGAAGCACAGATACGCAGTATTTT.

The V gene is TRBV9, the J gene TRBJ2-5, with a weak D call TRBD1 (5 bases). CDR3 length: 14 amino acids. The ends were cut back, 0 bases at V and 5 bases at J, with 11 bases in the middle. Germline CDR1 SGDLS, CDR2 YYNGEE. Here the CDR3 DNA reads TGTGCCAGCAGCGTAGCTGTCAGGGCTGAGACCCAGTACTTC. Translation: CASSVAVRAETQYF.

This clonotype occurred a few times. The V call is TRBV19, the J call TRBJ1-2; TRBD1 matches at 10 bases. Germline CDR1 and CDR2: LNHDA and SQIVND (reference sequence). CDR3 length: 17 amino acids. The J segment lost 0 bases and the V segment lost 7 bases, leaving 11 bases of the junction unmatched. CDR3 sequence (DNA): TGTGCCAGTACTCCCGGACAGGGGGTGTCGACTAACTATGGCTACACCTTC. Translation: CASTPGQGVSTNYGYTF.

The chain employs TRBV7-9 and TRBJ2-3; D not certain. CDR1 is SEHNR and CDR2 is FQNEAQ in the germline V gene (reference sequence). V was cut by 5 bases and J by 3 bases, with 12 bases left in between. CDR3 size: 14 residues. The DNA of the CDR3 is TGTGCCAGCAGCCCGCCCGAAGGAACAGATACGCAGTATTTT. This gives the protein CASSPPEGTDTQYF. Filled out from reference TRBV7-9 and TRBJ2-3, the complete variable domain reads DTGVSQNPRHKITKRGQNVTFRCDPISEHNRLYWYRQTLGQGPEFLTYFQNEAQLEKSRLLSDRFSAERPKGSFSTLEIQRTEQGDSAMYLCASSPPEGTDTQYFGPGTRLTVL.

This chain joins TRBV20-1 and TRBJ1-1, with D possibly being TRBD1 (5 bases). Germline V CDR1 and CDR2: DFQATT, SNEGSKA (reference sequence). The CDR3 covers 14 residues. V dropped 5 bases and J dropped 4 bases, with 17 bases sitting between them. This CDR3 is CSAARGHRFTEAFF. The CDR3 DNA reads as TGCAGTGCTGCCCGCGGACACCGATTCACTGAAGCTTTCTTT.

This clonotype was seen a handful of times. The chain links TRBV20-1 to TRBJ2-5; a possible D gene is TRBD2 (5 bases). The germline V gene encodes CDR1 DFQATT and CDR2 SNEGSKA (reference sequence). The CDR3 extends over 14 amino acids. Trimming removed 6 bases from V and 2 bases from J, with 16 bases in between. The CDR3 DNA reads TGCAGTGCCACCCCACCTCCGGGGCAAGAGACCCAGTACTTC. Amino acids: CSATPPPGQETQYF.

This clonotype has just a few counts. The V call is TRBV20-1, the J call TRBJ1-2, with no clear D. V gave up 6 bases and J gave up 4 bases, with 12 bases separating them. Germline CDR1 and CDR2: DFQATT and SNEGSKA (reference sequence). The CDR3 consists of 12 residues. As DNA, the CDR3 is TGCAGTGCCCCCTCCGGAAGCTATGGCTACACCTTC. This encodes CSAPSGSYGYTF.

This clonotype was counted between two and nine times. This chain joins TRBV2 and TRBJ2-3, with 10 bases matching TRBD2. The CDR3 extends over 15 amino acids. CDR1 SNHLY and CDR2 FYNNEI come from the germline V gene. V was pared by 7 bases and J by 1 base, with 5 bases of the junction left unmatched. CDR3 amino acids: CASKTGTSGTDTQYF. In nucleotides, the CDR3 is TGTGCCAGCAAAACCGGGACTAGCGGCACAGATACGCAGTATTTT.

The chain's CDR3 is CSVADGLTDTQYF. DNA for the CDR3: TGCAGCGTTGCGGACGGGCTCACAGATACGCAGTATTTT. V gene TRBV29-1 combines with J gene TRBJ2-3; D gene unclear. V gave up 4 bases and J gave up 2 bases, with 10 bases separating them. The CDR3 totals 13 residues. Germline values: CDR1 SQVTM, CDR2 ANQGSEA.

This sequence joins TRBV5-6 and TRBJ2-3; D unresolved. In germline, CDR1 is SGHDT, CDR2 YYEEEE. The CDR3 runs 17 residues. With 4 bases removed from V and 3 bases from J, the gap between germline ends came to 21 bases. The CDR3 DNA is TGTGCCAGCAGCCCCTTCTGGAGCGACGCGTTTACAGATACGCAGTATTTT. It translates to CASSPFWSDAFTDTQYF.

The genes are TRBV4-1 and TRBJ2-7; D is perhaps TRBD2 (5 bases). The CDR3 is 15 amino acids. From germline, CDR1 is MGHRA and CDR2 YSYEKL. Trimming stripped 4 bases from V and 2 bases from J, with 15 bases between. This CDR3 reads CASSLRPGVAYEQYF. For the CDR3, the DNA is TGCGCCAGCAGCCTCCGTCCCGGGGTCGCCTACGAGCAGTACTTC.